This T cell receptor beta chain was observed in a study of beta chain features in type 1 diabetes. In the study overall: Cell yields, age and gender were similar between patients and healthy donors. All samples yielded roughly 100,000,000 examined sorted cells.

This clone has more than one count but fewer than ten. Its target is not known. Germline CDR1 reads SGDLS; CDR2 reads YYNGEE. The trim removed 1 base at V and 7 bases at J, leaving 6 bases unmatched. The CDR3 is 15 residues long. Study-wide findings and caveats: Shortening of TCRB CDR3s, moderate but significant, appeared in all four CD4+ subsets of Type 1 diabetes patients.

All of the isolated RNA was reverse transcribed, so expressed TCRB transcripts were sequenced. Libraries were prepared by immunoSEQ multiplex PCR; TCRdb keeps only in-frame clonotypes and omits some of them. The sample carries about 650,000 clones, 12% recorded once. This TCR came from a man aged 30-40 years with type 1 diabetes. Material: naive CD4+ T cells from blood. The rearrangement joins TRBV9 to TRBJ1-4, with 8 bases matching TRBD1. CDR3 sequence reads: CASSVNGQGSEKLFF. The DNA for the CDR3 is TGTGCCAGCAGCGTAAACGGACAGGGCTCTGAAAAACTGTTTTTT.